This T cell receptor beta chain comes out of a study of T cells in women clearing cervical HPV infection. On the study more broadly: Case blood drawn at lesion detection; control blood after infection cleared.

TCR beta CDR3 amplified by multiplex PCR from roughly 1,300 ng genomic DNA. The data were produced by immunoSEQ multiplex PCR, yet TCRdb's version contains in-frame clones alone and is incomplete. The sample features 49,000 or so clones, with roughly 35% in its top ten. Comment on this clone: The CDR3 extends 3 residues past the end of the read, so its final part is completed from the germline J gene.

This CDR3 has 14 residues. V was cut by 0 bases and J by 2 bases, with 11 bases left in between. Germline V gene data show CDR1 as DFQATT and CDR2 as SNEGSKA (reference sequence). The receptor's source is a woman between 18 and 75 years old with a cervical HPV16 infection that either progressed to CIN3+ or cleared (not recorded which). The sequencing input was blood buffy coat. The V call is TRBV20-1, the J call TRBJ2-7; possible D gene TRBD2, 6 bases. The sequenced CDR3 bases are TGCAGTGCTAGAGACCCGGGGGTTACCTACGAG. Translated: CSARDPGVTYE. The CDR3 in full is CSARDPGVTYEQYF.